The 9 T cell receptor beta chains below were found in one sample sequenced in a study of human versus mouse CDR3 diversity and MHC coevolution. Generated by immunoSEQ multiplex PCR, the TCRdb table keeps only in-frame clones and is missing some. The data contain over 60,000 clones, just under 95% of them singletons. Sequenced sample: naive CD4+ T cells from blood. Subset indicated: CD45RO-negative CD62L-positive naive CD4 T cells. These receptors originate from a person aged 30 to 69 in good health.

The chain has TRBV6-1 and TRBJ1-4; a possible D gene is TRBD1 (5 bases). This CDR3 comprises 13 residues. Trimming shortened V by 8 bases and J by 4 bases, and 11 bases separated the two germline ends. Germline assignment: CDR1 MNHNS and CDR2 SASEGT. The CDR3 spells CASHDRYNEKLFF. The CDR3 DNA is TGTGCCAGCCACGACAGATATAATGAAAAACTGTTTTTT.

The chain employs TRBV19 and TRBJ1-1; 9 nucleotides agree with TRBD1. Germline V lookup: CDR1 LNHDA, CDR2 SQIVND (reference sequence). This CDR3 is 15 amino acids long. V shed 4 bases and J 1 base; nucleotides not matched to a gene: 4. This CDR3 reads CASSTGTGPNTEAFF. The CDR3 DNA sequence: TGTGCCAGTAGTACCGGGACAGGGCCGAACACTGAAGCTTTCTTT.

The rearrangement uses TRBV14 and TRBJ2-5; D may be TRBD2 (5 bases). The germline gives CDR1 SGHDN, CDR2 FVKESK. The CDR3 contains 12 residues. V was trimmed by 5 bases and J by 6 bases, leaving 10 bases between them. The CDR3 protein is CASSSGVKTQYF. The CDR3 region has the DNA TGTGCCAGCAGCTCCGGGGTAAAGACCCAGTACTTC.

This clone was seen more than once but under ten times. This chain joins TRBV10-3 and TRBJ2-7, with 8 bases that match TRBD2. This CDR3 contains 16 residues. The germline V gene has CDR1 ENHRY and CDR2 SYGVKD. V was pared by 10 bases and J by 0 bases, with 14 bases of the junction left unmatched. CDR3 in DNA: TGTGCCACGAGGGGGGCAGCGGGGGCCAGCTCCTACGAGCAGTACTTC. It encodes CATRGAAGASSYEQYF.

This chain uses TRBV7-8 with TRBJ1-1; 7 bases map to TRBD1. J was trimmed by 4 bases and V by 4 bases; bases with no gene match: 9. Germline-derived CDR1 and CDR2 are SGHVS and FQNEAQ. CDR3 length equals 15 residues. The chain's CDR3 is CASSWTGTVGTEAFF. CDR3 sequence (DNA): TGTGCCAGCAGCTGGACCGGGACAGTTGGCACTGAAGCTTTCTTT.

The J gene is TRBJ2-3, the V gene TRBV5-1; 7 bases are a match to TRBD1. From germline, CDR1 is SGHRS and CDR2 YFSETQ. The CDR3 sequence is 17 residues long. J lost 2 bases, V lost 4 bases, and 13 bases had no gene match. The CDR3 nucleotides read TGCGCCAGCAGCCGGAGAACAGGGGCCTCTTACACAGATACGCAGTATTTT. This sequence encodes CASSRRTGASYTDTQYF.

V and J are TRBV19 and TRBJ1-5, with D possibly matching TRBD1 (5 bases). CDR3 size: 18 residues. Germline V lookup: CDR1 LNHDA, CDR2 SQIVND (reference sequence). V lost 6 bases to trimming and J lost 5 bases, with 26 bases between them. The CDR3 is CASRPQGAGKERDQPQHF. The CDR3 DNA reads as TGTGCCAGTAGGCCCCAGGGCGCGGGGAAAGAGAGAGATCAGCCCCAGCATTTT.

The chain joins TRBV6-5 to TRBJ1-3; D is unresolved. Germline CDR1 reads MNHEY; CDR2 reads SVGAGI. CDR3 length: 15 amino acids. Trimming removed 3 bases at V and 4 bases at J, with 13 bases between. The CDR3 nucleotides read TGTGCCAGCAGTTATATGAGCCCCCCGGGAAACACCATATATTTT. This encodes CASSYMSPPGNTIYF.

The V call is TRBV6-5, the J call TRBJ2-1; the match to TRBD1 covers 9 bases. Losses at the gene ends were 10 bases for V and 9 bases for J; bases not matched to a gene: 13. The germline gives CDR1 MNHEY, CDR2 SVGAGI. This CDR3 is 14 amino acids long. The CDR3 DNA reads TGTGCCATCAAGAGAGGACAGGGGATAGGTGAGCAGTTCTTC. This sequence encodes CAIKRGQGIGEQFF.